This paragraph reports one T cell receptor (beta chain). Profiling relied on immunoSEQ multiplex PCR, and the TCRdb table lists in-frame clones only, not all of them. The sample contains some 2,000,000 clones, 90% to 95% of which appear only once. The data were taken from a study of shared clonotypes between healthy human individuals. CDR3 length: 15 residues. The V and J ends lost 0 bases and 1 base respectively, with 10 bases between them. Germline values: CDR1 SGHRS, CDR2 YFSETQ. The rearrangement joins TRBV5-1 to TRBJ1-1; D is undetermined. The sequence was collected from a man aged 18 to 29 in good health. Specimen: naive CD4+ T cells sorted from blood. Regarding subset: CD45RA+ positively selected. The DNA of the CDR3 is TGCGCCAGCAGCTTGGGAGAGAGATCGAACACTGAAGCTTTCTTT. Its protein is CASSLGERSNTEAFF.